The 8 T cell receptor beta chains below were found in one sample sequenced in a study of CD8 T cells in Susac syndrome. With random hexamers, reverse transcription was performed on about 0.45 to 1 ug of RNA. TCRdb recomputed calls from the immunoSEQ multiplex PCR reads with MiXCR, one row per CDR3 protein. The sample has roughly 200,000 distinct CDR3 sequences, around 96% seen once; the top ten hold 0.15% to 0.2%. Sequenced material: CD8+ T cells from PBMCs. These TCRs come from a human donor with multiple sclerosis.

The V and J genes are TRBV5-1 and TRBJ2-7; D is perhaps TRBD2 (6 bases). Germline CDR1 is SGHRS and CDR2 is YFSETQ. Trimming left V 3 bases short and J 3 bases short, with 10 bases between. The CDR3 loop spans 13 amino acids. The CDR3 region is CASSWRASYEQYF. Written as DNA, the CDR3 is TGCGCCAGCAGCTGGAGGGCTAGCTACGAGCAGTACTTC.

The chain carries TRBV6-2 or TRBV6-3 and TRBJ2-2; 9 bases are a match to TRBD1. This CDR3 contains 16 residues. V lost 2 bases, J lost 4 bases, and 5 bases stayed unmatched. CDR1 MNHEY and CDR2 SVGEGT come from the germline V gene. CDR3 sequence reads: CASSYEGQGATGELFF. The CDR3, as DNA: TGTGCCAGCAGTTACGAGGGACAGGGTGCCACCGGGGAGCTGTTTTTT.

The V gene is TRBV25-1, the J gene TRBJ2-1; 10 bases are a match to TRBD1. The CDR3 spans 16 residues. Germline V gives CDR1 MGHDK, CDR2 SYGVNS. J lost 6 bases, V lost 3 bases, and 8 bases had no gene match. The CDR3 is CASSDWTGGVSNEQFF. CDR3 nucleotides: TGTGCCAGCAGTGATTGGACAGGGGGGGTTAGCAATGAGCAGTTCTTC.

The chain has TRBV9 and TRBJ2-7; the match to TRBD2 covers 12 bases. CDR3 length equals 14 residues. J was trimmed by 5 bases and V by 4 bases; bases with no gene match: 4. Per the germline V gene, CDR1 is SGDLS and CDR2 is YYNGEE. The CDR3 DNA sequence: TGTGCCAGCAGCCTCGGACTAGCGGGGCACGAGCAGTACTTC. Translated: CASSLGLAGHEQYF.

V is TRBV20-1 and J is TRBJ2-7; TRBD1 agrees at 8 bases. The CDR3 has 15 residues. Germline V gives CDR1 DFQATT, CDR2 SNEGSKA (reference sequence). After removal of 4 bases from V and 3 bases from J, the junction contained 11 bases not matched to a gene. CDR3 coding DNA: TGCAGTGCTACCCACCCCGGGACAGGCCTCTACGAGCAGTACTTC. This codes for CSATHPGTGLYEQYF.

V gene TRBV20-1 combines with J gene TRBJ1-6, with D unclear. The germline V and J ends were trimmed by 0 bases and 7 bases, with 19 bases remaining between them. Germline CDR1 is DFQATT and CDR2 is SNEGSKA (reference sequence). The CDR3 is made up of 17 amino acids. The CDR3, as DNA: TGCAGTGCTAGAGATTTCGACCGAGACAAGGAGAATTCACCCCTCCACTTT. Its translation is CSARDFDRDKENSPLHF.

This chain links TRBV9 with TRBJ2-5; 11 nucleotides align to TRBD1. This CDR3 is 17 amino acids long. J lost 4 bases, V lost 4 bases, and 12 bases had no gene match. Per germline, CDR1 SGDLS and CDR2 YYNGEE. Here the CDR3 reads CASSTTTDRGHLETQYF. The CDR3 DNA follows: TGTGCCAGCAGCACTACGACGGACAGGGGGCATCTAGAGACCCAGTACTTC.

The CDR3 loop is CASSLVGQTEAFF. The DNA for the CDR3 is TGCGCCAGCAGCTTGGTAGGTCAAACTGAAGCTTTCTTT. The J gene is TRBJ1-1, the V gene TRBV5-1, with D unclear. V was pared by 0 bases and J by 5 bases, with 8 bases between. This CDR3 spans 13 amino acids. Germline V gene sequence: CDR1 SGHRS, CDR2 YFSETQ.